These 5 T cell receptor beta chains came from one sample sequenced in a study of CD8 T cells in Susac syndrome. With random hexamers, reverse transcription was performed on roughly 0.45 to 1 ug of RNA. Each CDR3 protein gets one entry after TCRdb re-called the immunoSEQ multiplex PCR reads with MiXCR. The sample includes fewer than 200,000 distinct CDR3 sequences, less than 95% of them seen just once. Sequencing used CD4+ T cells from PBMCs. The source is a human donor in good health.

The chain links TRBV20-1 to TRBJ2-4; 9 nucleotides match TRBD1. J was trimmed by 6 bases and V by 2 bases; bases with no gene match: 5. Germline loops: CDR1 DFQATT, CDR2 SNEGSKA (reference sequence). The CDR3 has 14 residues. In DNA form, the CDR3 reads TGCAGTGCTAGATCCGACAGGGGGGGAAACATTCAGTACTTC. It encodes CSARSDRGGNIQYF.

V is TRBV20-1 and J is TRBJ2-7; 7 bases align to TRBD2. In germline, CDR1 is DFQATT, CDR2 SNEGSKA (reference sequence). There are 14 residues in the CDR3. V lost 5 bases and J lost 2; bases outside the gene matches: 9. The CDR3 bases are TGCAGTGCTTTCCATGAGGGAGGGCCCTACGAGCAGTACTTC. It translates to CSAFHEGGPYEQYF.

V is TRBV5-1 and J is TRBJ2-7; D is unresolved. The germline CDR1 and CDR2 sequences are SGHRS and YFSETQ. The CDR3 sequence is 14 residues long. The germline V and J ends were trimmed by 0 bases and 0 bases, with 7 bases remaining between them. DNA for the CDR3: TGCGCCAGCAGCTTGGACATTAGCTCCTACGAGCAGTACTTC. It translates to CASSLDISSYEQYF.

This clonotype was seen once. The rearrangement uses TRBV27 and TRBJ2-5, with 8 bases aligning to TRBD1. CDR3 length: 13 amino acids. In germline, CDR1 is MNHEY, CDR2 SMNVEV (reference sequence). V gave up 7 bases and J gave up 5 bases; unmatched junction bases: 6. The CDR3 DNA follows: TGTGCCAGCACAAGGACAGGGCAGGAGACCCAGTACTTC. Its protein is CASTRTGQETQYF.

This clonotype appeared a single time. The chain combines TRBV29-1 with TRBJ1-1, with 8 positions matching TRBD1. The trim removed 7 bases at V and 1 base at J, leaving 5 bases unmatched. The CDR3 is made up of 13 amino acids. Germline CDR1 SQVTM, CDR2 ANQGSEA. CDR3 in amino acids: CSASGTGNTEAFF. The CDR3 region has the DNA TGCAGCGCGTCCGGGACAGGGAACACTGAAGCTTTCTTT.